This T cell receptor beta chain was sequenced for a study of Ad26.COV2.S vaccination and SARS-CoV-2 variants. This CDR3 is 13 amino acids long. Germline V CDR1 and CDR2: SGHAT, FQNNGV. Trimming stripped 8 bases from V and 7 bases from J, with 14 bases between. Treatment in this sample: about 20 received Ad26.COV2.S at low or high dose, single or two shots; 5 received placebo; per-sample allocation not given. Samples were taken on day 63 after the first vaccine or placebo injection. The method was immunoSEQ multiplex PCR; TCRdb's version includes in-frame clones alone and lacks a portion of them. The sample comprises 440,000 or so clones, around 89% of which are singletons, and approximately 1.7% rests with the top ten.

This sequence was found in a person aged 18-65 years who received the Ad26.COV2.S COVID-19 vaccine or a placebo. The chain combines TRBV11-2 with TRBJ2-2, with a tentative D call TRBD2 (5 bases). The input for sequencing was peripheral blood, taken in a trial of Ad26.COV2.S vaccine versus placebo. The CDR3 spells CASCPGYGGELFF. CDR3 bases: TGTGCCAGCTGCCCGGGATACGGCGGGGAGCTGTTTTTT.